Listed here is a single TCR beta chain. The PCR made use of 60 Vbeta and 13 Jbeta primers. Data came from immunoSEQ multiplex PCR; TCRdb stores just in-frame clones and leaves some out. This repertoire includes some 160,000 clones. This entry comes from a study of cytomegalovirus exposure and HLA in healthy donors. CDR1 is SGHRS, CDR2 YFSETQ, per germline. V shed 0 bases and J shed 1 base, with 10 bases lying between them. The CDR3 has 15 residues. The sequence was collected from a man aged 25 to 40 in good health and CMV-seronegative. The sample comprised PBMCs. V usage is TRBV5-1 and J usage is TRBJ2-5; possible D gene TRBD2, 6 bases. The chain's CDR3 is CASSLGGGRQETQYF. As DNA, the CDR3 is TGCGCCAGCAGCTTGGGGGGAGGTCGCCAAGAGACCCAGTACTTC.